The following is a T cell receptor beta chain sequence with its context. The CDR3 runs 13 residues. V lost 4 bases, J lost 7 bases, and 13 bases lay in between. In the authors' methods: Amplification with reference gene primers provided the estimates of nucleated cell counts. Assay: immunoSEQ multiplex PCR; the TCRdb copy retains only in-frame clones and omits some. V, J and clone size were drawn from that table, and D and trimming were deduced from the DNA. Seen here are about 270,000 clones, 81% observed once, and the top ten hold roughly 2.9%. The sample originates from a study of blood T cell repertoires in COVID-19.

Sequences were obtained from peripheral blood. The gene calls are TRBV12-3 or TRBV12-4 and TRBJ1-2, with a tentative D call TRBD1 (5 bases). This clonotype originated in a woman aged 60 to 75 with active or convalescent COVID-19. CDR3 region: CASSSPGTGGYTF. DNA of the CDR3: TGTGCCAGCAGTTCGCCAGGGACTGGTGGCTACACCTTC.